These 26 T cell receptor beta chains were sequenced from one sample in a study of shared clonotypes between healthy human individuals (dated by TCRdb to the early 2020s). The method behind the library was the immunoSEQ multiplex PCR assay. TCRdb stores this immuneACCESS table with in-frame sequences only. Part of the clones is absent; in the studies checked, under half of the shortfall reflects unresolved V genes, and no reason is known for the rest. This sample comprises under 1,100,000 clones, around 78% of them detected only once. 0.55% to 0.7% of the sample goes to the ten largest clones. The sample comprised memory CD4+ T cells from PBMCs. The sample's cell subset or site label is to be understood as: CD45RA-negative fraction. Receptor source: a man aged 18 to 29 in good health. Some clones in this sample may be carry-over from other donors' samples.

The rearrangement uses TRBV7-9 and TRBJ2-2; 7 bases are a match to TRBD1. V lost 5 bases to trimming and J lost 3 bases; unmatched junction nucleotides: 3. Germline V lookup: CDR1 SEHNR, CDR2 FQNEAQ (reference sequence). This CDR3 comprises 14 residues. Written as DNA, the CDR3 is TGTGCCAGCAGCGCTACAGGGGACACCGGGGAGCTGTTTTTT. This encodes CASSATGDTGELFF.

V gene TRBV4-1 combines with J gene TRBJ1-4; no firm D call. Per the germline V gene, CDR1 is MGHRA and CDR2 is YSYEKL. Trimming took off 1 base at V and 7 bases at J, with 13 bases between the two ends. The CDR3 extends over 15 amino acids. This CDR3 reads CASSQVGPRVEKLFF. DNA of the CDR3: TGCGCCAGCAGCCAAGTCGGCCCCCGGGTTGAAAAACTGTTTTTT.

The gene calls are TRBV7-9 and TRBJ2-1; TRBD2 agrees at 9 bases. V lost 2 bases, J lost 6 bases, and 5 bases stayed unmatched. This CDR3 has 15 amino acids. Germline V gene data show CDR1 as SEHNR and CDR2 as FQNEAQ (reference sequence). The CDR3: CASSLLASGTNEQFF. The CDR3 nucleotides read TGTGCCAGCAGCTTATTGGCTAGCGGGACCAATGAGCAGTTCTTC.

The rearrangement uses TRBV6-5 and TRBJ1-1; weak D call: TRBD1 (5 bases). CDR1 MNHEY and CDR2 SVGAGI come from the germline V gene. Trimming stripped 5 bases from V and 3 bases from J, with 13 bases between. The CDR3 covers 14 residues. The CDR3, as DNA: TGTGCCAGCAGTACGAACAGGTGGCACACTGAAGCTTTCTTT. Translating it yields CASSTNRWHTEAFF.

The chain's CDR3 is CASSHPPDRREFF. The DNA of the CDR3 is TGTGCCAGCAGCCACCCCCCGGACAGGCGGGAGTTCTTC. The chain recombines TRBV16 with TRBJ2-1; 7 positions agree with TRBD1. V lost 3 bases and J lost 14; bases outside the gene matches: 10. The CDR3 covers 13 residues. The V gene's germline CDR1 is KGHSY and CDR2 FQNENV. The entire variable domain, with the rest obtained from reference TRBV16 and TRBJ2-1, is as follows: GEEVAQTPKHLVRGEGQKAKLYCAPIKGHSYVFWYQQVLKNEFKFLISFQNENVFDETGMPKERFSAKCLPNSPCSLEIQATKLEDSAVYFCASSHPPDRREFFGPGTRLTVL.

This clone appeared a few times. The chain has TRBV5-6 and TRBJ2-6; TRBD2 might be the D (5 bases). V lost 1 base and J lost 2, with 7 bases in between. This CDR3 comprises 15 residues. Germline V gene data show CDR1 as SGHDT and CDR2 as YYEEEE. CDR3 coding DNA: TGTGCCAGCAGCTTGCCGAGGGCTGGGGCCAACGTCCTGACTTTC. As protein: CASSLPRAGANVLTF.

In its sample, this clone was seen once. The V call is TRBV6-5, the J call TRBJ1-1, with 9 positions matching TRBD1. Trimming at V came to 5 bases and at J to 6 bases, leaving 10 bases not matched to a gene. The CDR3 extends over 15 amino acids. CDR1 and CDR2 from the germline V gene are MNHEY and SVGAGI. CDR3 DNA sequence: TGTGCCAGCAGTCCCGGACAGGGGAAAAATGCTGAAGCTTTCTTT. This gives the protein CASSPGQGKNAEAFF.

The V gene is TRBV4-3, the J gene TRBJ2-1, with 13 bases that match TRBD2. V shed 6 bases, J shed 7 bases, and the junction held 12 bases outside the gene matches. CDR1 and CDR2 from the germline V gene are LGHNA and YSLEER. CDR3 length: 17 amino acids. This CDR3 reads CASSRGLAGRGINEQFF. DNA of the CDR3: TGCGCCAGCAGTCGGGGACTAGCGGGACGGGGCATTAATGAGCAGTTCTTC.

This chain connects TRBV7-2 to TRBJ2-7; D is perhaps TRBD2 (6 bases). Looked up from germline, CDR1 is SGHTA and CDR2 is FQGNSA. With 1 base removed from V and 1 base from J, the gap between germline ends came to 8 bases. The CDR3 totals 14 residues. The CDR3 region is CASSLVAVSYEQYF. For the CDR3, the DNA is TGTGCCAGCAGCTTAGTAGCGGTTTCCTACGAGCAGTACTTC.

The CDR3, as DNA: TGTGCCAGCAGCTTGGCCCAAGGCGTCTACAATGAGCAGTTCTTC. Translation gives CASSLAQGVYNEQFF. V usage is TRBV5-4 and J usage is TRBJ2-1, with unresolved D. The CDR3 totals 15 residues. Trimming cost V 0 bases and J 3 bases, with 10 bases left between them. Germline CDR1 and CDR2: SGHNT and YYREEE (reference sequence).

The chain combines TRBV6-6 with TRBJ1-1, with D possibly matching TRBD1 (6 bases). Germline CDR1 reads MNHNY; CDR2 reads SVGAGI (reference sequence). The CDR3 runs to 16 residues. Trimming took 7 bases from V and 0 from J, leaving 18 bases between them. The CDR3 loop is CASTYVGGHMNTEAFF. The DNA of the CDR3 is TGTGCCAGCACCTACGTTGGGGGGCACATGAACACTGAAGCTTTCTTT.

V gene TRBV5-1 combines with J gene TRBJ2-1; 10 bases are a match to TRBD2. This CDR3 region has 18 residues. After removal of 0 bases from V and 7 bases from J, the junction contained 13 bases not matched to a gene. Germline CDR1 SGHRS, CDR2 YFSETQ. The CDR3 nucleotides are TGCGCCAGCAGCTTGGCGATAAATAGCGGGAGGTTCCATAATGAGCAGTTCTTC. It translates to CASSLAINSGRFHNEQFF.

A remark on this clone: A read error is possible here, since a much larger clone lies one base away. Distinct nucleotide sequences in the sample also encode this CDR3. The V call is TRBV5-1, the J call TRBJ1-2; TRBD1 matches 10 bases. Germline V gene lookup returns CDR1 SGHRS and CDR2 YFSETQ. With 3 bases clipped from V and 2 bases from J, the junction kept 7 bases outside the gene matches. CDR3 length equals 16 residues. CDR3 loop: CASSSGTGASNYGYTF. The CDR3 bases are TGCGCCAGCAGCTCCGGGACAGGGGCTTCAAACTATGGCTACACCTTC.

As regards this clone: A read error likely explains this, since a far larger clone differs by one base. The chain couples TRBV7-9 to TRBJ2-5; D is ambiguous. Germline V CDR1 and CDR2: SEHNR, FQNEAQ (reference sequence). The CDR3 has 15 residues. V lost 4 bases to trimming and J lost 2 bases, with 14 bases between them. CDR3 in amino acids: CASSSALGRQETQYF. The CDR3 DNA sequence: TGTGCCAGCAGCTCAGCATTGGGTAGACAAGAGACCCAGTACTTC. The full variable domain, in which reference TRBV7-9 and TRBJ2-5 provide the parts outside the CDR3, is DTGVSQNPRHKITKRGQNVTFRCDPISEHNRLYWYRQTLGQGPEFLTYFQNEAQLEKSRLLSDRFSAERPKGSFSTLEIQRTEQGDSAMYLCASSSALGRQETQYFGPGTRLLVL.

The chain recombines TRBV4-1 with TRBJ2-7, with TRBD2 identical over 12 bases. Germline V gene lookup returns CDR1 MGHRA and CDR2 YSYEKL. The CDR3 runs 15 residues. With 4 bases clipped from V and 0 bases from J, the junction kept 1 base outside the gene matches. The CDR3 is CASSPGLAGSYEQYF. The CDR3, as DNA: TGCGCCAGCAGCCCGGGACTAGCGGGCTCCTACGAGCAGTACTTC.

V usage is TRBV6-5 and J usage is TRBJ2-2; D may be TRBD2 (6 bases). Trimming shortened V by 2 bases and J by 0 bases, and 10 bases separated the two germline ends. The V gene's germline CDR1 is MNHEY and CDR2 SVGAGI. The CDR3 runs 16 residues. The CDR3 sequence: CASSYPWGANTGELFF. Here the CDR3 DNA reads TGTGCCAGCAGTTACCCGTGGGGGGCGAACACCGGGGAGCTGTTTTTT.

This clone was counted a single time. This sequence joins TRBV6-1 and TRBJ2-3; D ambiguous. V lost 3 bases, J lost 4 bases, and 11 bases lay in between. Germline CDR1 is MNHNS and CDR2 is SASEGT. The CDR3 is made up of 14 amino acids. As DNA, the CDR3 is TGTGCCAGCAGTGACCCGGACGGGCCAGATACGCAGTATTTT. Encoded protein: CASSDPDGPDTQYF.

This chain joins TRBV29-1 and TRBJ1-2; tentative D call: TRBD1 (6 bases). The CDR3 is 13 residues long. CDR1 and CDR2 (germline): SQVTM, ANQGSEA. V lost 6 bases and J 1 base, leaving 12 bases between the germline ends. The CDR3 here is CSVGGQLNYGYTF. CDR3 DNA: TGCAGCGTAGGGGGTCAGCTTAACTATGGCTACACCTTC.

This rearrangement joins TRBV28 to TRBJ1-3; 8 positions match TRBD1. The V and J ends lost 5 bases and 3 bases, in that order; junction bases with no gene match: 12. From germline, CDR1 is MDHEN and CDR2 SYDVKM. The CDR3 has 17 residues. CDR3 in amino acids: CASSRTHLDRGGNTIYF. The CDR3 DNA reads TGTGCCAGCAGTCGTACCCATCTTGACAGGGGTGGAAACACCATATATTTT.

This clone is a singleton in its sample. CDR3 sequence (DNA): TGTGCCAGCAGCTTTGGCCTCTCTCAGGGGGCGCTTAATGAGCAGTTCTTC. Protein product: CASSFGLSQGALNEQFF. The rearrangement joins TRBV5-4 to TRBJ2-1, with TRBD1 identical over 8 bases. The junction had 14 bases not matched to a gene; V was cut back by 2 bases and J by 7 bases. The CDR3 spans 17 residues. CDR1 is SGHNT and CDR2 is YYREEE in the germline V gene (reference sequence).

A single count supports this clone. The chain carries TRBV25-1 and TRBJ1-2, with D possibly matching TRBD1 (5 bases). This CDR3 region has 13 residues. CDR1 is MGHDK and CDR2 is SYGVNS in the germline V gene. V was clipped by 4 bases and J by 6 bases, with 12 bases between them. The CDR3 sequence: CASSVQGWNGYTF. The DNA of the CDR3 is TGTGCCAGCAGTGTTCAGGGATGGAATGGCTACACCTTC.

V and J are TRBV28 and TRBJ1-1; D not resolved. This CDR3 region has 13 residues. Trimming removed 2 bases from V and 4 bases from J, with 8 bases in between. Germline-derived CDR1 and CDR2 are MDHEN and SYDVKM. The CDR3 sequence is CASSLDAITEAFF. CDR3 bases: TGTGCCAGCAGTTTAGACGCGATCACTGAAGCTTTCTTT.

The chain links TRBV30 to TRBJ2-3, with no clear D. CDR1 and CDR2 (germline): GTSNPN, SVGIG (reference sequence). The V and J ends lost 4 bases and 4 bases respectively, with 18 bases between them. CDR3 length equals 15 residues. The CDR3 reads CAWTRLTVPADTQYF. The DNA for the CDR3 is TGTGCCTGGACCCGACTTACGGTCCCCGCAGATACGCAGTATTTT.

The rearrangement uses TRBV5-4 and TRBJ2-1; perhaps D is TRBD1 or TRBD2 (5 bases each). Between the trimmed V and J ends, which lost 4 bases and 0 bases, there was a span of 20 bases. Germline V gene data show CDR1 as SGHNT and CDR2 as YYREEE (reference sequence). The CDR3 is 18 amino acids. The CDR3 sequence is CASSTGTSYLSSYNEQFF. The CDR3 DNA sequence: TGTGCCAGCAGCACCGGGACGTCGTACTTAAGCTCCTACAATGAGCAGTTCTTC.

CDR3 loop: CASSFLGARTQETQYF. The CDR3 nucleotides read TGTGCCAGCAGCTTTTTGGGGGCAAGAACACAAGAGACCCAGTACTTC. V usage is TRBV11-2 and J usage is TRBJ2-5, with D perhaps TRBD1 (6 bases). The CDR3 is made up of 16 amino acids. Trimming took off 3 bases at V and 2 bases at J, with 16 bases between the two ends. Germline-derived CDR1 and CDR2 are SGHAT and FQNNGV.

The chain employs TRBV29-1 and TRBJ2-4; no reliable D call. The CDR3 contains 10 residues. Germline V gene sequence: CDR1 SQVTM, CDR2 ANQGSEA. Trimming shortened V by 6 bases and J by 5 bases, and 5 bases separated the two germline ends. This chain's CDR3 is CSVKQNIQYF. CDR3 DNA: TGCAGCGTCAAACAAAACATTCAGTACTTC.